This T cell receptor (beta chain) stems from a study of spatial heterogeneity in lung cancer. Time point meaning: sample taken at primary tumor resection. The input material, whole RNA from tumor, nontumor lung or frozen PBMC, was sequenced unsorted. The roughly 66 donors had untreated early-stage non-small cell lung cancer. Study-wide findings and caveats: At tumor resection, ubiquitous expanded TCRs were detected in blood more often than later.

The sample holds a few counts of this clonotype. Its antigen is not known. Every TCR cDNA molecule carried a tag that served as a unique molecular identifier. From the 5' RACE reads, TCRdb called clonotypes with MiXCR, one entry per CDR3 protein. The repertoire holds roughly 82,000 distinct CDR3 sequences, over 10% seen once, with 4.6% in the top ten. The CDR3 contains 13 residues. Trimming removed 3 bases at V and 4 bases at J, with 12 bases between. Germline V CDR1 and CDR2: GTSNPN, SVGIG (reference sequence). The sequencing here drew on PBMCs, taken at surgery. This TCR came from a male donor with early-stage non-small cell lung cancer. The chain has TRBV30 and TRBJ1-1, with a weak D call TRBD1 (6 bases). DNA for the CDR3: TGTGCCTGGAGAGGGGGGGCGTCCACTGAAGCTTTCTTT. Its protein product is CAWRGGASTEAFF.